The next 6 T cell receptor beta chains were all read from a single sample in a study of blood T cell repertoires in COVID-19. The assay was immunoSEQ multiplex PCR, and TCRdb's table has in-frame clones only and misses some. The sample carries 95,000 to 150,000 clones, 82% recorded once. The specimen was peripheral blood. These receptors all stem from a woman in her 70s with acute or convalescent COVID-19.

The chain recombines TRBV5-1 with TRBJ2-1, with D possibly being TRBD2 (5 bases). The CDR3 length is 13 residues. The ends were cut back, 3 bases at V and 7 bases at J, with 11 bases in the middle. Germline V gene lookup returns CDR1 SGHRS and CDR2 YFSETQ. CDR3 protein: CASSSRTGNEQFF. CDR3 nucleotides: TGCGCCAGCAGCTCCCGGACGGGGAATGAGCAGTTCTTC. Full variable domain (missing parts from reference TRBV5-1 and TRBJ2-1): KAGVTQTPRYLIKTRGQQVTLSCSPISGHRSVSWYQQTPGQGLQFLFEYFSETQRNKGNFPGRFSGRQFSNSRSEMNVSTLELGDSALYLCASSSRTGNEQFFGPGTRLTVL.

The rearrangement uses TRBV19 and TRBJ1-2; D is perhaps TRBD1 (5 bases). V was shortened by 5 bases and J by 5 bases, with 12 bases between the two germline ends. CDR3 length equals 13 residues. Per the germline V gene, CDR1 is LNHDA and CDR2 is SQIVND (reference sequence). CDR3 region: CASSSQGPYGYTF. The CDR3 DNA sequence: TGTGCCAGTAGTTCCCAGGGCCCTTATGGCTACACCTTC.

The rearrangement uses TRBV27 and TRBJ2-7; possibly TRBD1 for D (5 bases). The germline gives CDR1 MNHEY, CDR2 SMNVEV (reference sequence). The CDR3 is 15 amino acids. Trimming took 2 bases from V and 0 from J, leaving 11 bases between them. The CDR3 here is CASSLRDSYSYEQYF. CDR3 sequence (DNA): TGTGCCAGCAGTTTACGCGACAGCTACTCCTACGAGCAGTACTTC.

The chain couples TRBV30 to TRBJ1-1; D unclear. Trimming took off 1 base at V and 6 bases at J, with 9 bases between the two ends. The CDR3 spans 12 residues. In germline, CDR1 is GTSNPN, CDR2 SVGIG (reference sequence). CDR3 DNA sequence: TGTGCCTGGAGTGGGTCGGGATCTGAAGCTTTCTTT. Its protein is CAWSGSGSEAFF.

J is TRBJ1-2 and V is TRBV6-2 or TRBV6-3; D might be TRBD1 (5 bases). Germline CDR1 reads MNHEY; CDR2 reads SVGEGT. V gave up 1 base and J gave up 2 bases, with 8 bases separating them. This CDR3 is built from 14 residues. The CDR3 DNA reads as TGTGCCAGCAGTTACTTGCGGGGGAACTATGGCTACACCTTC. Protein sequence: CASSYLRGNYGYTF.

This clone was seen a few times. CDR3 residues: CASSDPGHAGYTF. The DNA for the CDR3 is TGTGCCAGCAGTGACCCAGGGCATGCGGGCTACACCTTC. The rearrangement uses TRBV25-1 and TRBJ1-2; a possible D gene is TRBD1 (5 bases). V was cut by 3 bases and J by 8 bases, with 13 bases left in between. There are 13 residues in the CDR3. The germline CDR1 and CDR2 sequences are MGHDK and SYGVNS.